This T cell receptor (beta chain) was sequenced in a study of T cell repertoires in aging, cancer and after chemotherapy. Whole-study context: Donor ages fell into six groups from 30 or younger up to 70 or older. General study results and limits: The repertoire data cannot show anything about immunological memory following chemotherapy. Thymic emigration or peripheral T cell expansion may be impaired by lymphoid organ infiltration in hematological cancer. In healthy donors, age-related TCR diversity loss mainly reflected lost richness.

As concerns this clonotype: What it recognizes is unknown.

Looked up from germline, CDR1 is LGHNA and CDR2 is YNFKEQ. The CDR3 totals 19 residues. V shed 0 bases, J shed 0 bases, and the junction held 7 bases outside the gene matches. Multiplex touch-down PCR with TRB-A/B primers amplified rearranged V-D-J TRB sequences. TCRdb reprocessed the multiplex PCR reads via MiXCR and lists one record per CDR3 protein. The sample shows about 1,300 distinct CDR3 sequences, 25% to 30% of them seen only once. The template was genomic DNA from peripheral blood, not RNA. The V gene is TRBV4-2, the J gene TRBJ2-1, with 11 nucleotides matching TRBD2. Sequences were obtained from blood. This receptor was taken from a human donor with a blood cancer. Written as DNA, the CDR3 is TGTGCCAGCAGCCAAGAGCTAGCGGGGGGCCCGAGCTCCTACAATGAGCAGTTCTTC. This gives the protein CASSQELAGGPSSYNEQFF.